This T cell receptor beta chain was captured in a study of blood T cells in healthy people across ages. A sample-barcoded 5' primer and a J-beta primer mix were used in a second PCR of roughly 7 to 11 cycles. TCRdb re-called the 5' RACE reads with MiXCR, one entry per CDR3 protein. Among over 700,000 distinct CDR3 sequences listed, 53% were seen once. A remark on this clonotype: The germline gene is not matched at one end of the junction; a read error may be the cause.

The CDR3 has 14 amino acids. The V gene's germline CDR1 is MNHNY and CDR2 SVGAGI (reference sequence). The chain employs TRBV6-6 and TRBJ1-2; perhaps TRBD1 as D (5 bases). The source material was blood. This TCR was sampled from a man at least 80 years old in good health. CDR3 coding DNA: TGTGTCAGCAGTTACTCAGGGAGGGACTATGGCTACACCTTC. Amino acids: CVSSYSGRDYGYTF.